This TCR beta chain was profiled in a study of T cells in Graves' hyperthyroidism and ophthalmopathy. The overall study: Before treatment of any kind, peripheral blood was taken at initial diagnosis.

Points from the study as a whole: In the analysis, a 13 V-J model separated ophthalmopathy from stable hyperthyroidism. Most thyroid-expanded clonotypes above 0.001 were also found in blood. The model identified upcoming ophthalmopathy a median around 7.1 months ahead of onset.

This CDR3 region has 14 residues. The germline V gene has CDR1 ENHRY and CDR2 SYGVKD. V lost 5 bases and J lost 2; bases outside the gene matches: 1. TCR beta CDR3 regions were amplified from RNA transcripts. HTBI primers drove first-round RT-PCR of the TCR CDR3. Each CDR3 protein gets one entry after TCRdb re-called the multiplex PCR reads with MiXCR. The sample carries about 350,000 distinct CDR3 sequences, approximately 13% recorded once. With regard to this clonotype: Antigen: not known.

This TCR was recovered from a woman aged 30 to 39 with Graves' hyperthyroidism. Sequencing was carried out using blood. The chain links TRBV10-3 to TRBJ2-2; 8 nucleotides align to TRBD1. The CDR3 sequence: CAISPGGNTGELFF. The DNA for the CDR3 is TGTGCCATCAGTCCAGGGGGCAACACCGGGGAGCTGTTTTTT.